This T cell receptor beta chain came from a study of tumor-infiltrating lymphocytes in glioblastoma multiforme. Overall study results and limits: Just one glioblastoma patient contributed to the TCR-mutation comparison. Clone frequencies may be distorted by unequal TCR transcripts per cell.

TCRB libraries came from RNA via three nested multiplex PCR rounds. These TCRB libraries lack any described unique molecular identifiers. TCRdb called the multiplex PCR reads again in MiXCR, with one record for every CDR3 protein. The sample has about 32,000 distinct CDR3 sequences; about 64% are singletons. CDR1 is SGHDT and CDR2 is YYEEEE in the germline V gene. Unmatched junction bases numbered 4, after V lost 2 bases and J lost 3 bases. CDR3 length equals 14 residues. This clonotype was picked up many times. The antigen is undetermined. The chain joins TRBV5-6 to TRBJ1-2; 7 bases fit TRBD1. This clonotype was obtained from a male donor with glioblastoma. The sample comprised brain tumor tissue. Here the CDR3 DNA reads TGTGCCAGCAGCTTTTGGGGGACAGACTATGGCTACACCTTC. Translation gives CASSFWGTDYGYTF. The variable domain in full, completed from reference TRBV5-6 and TRBJ1-2, reads DAGVTQSPTHLIKTRGQQVTLRCSPKSGHDTVSWYQQALGQGPQFIFQYYEEEERQRGNFPDRFSGHQFPNYSSELNVNALLLGDSALYLCASSFWGTDYGYTFGSGTRLTVV.